Following are 32 T cell receptor beta chains from one sample sequenced in a study of blood T cells in healthy people across ages. The second PCR ran about 7 to 12 cycles with a sample-barcoded 5' primer and J-beta primers. Via MiXCR, TCRdb re-called the 5' RACE reads, giving one row per CDR3 protein. The table shows 450,000 to 700,000 distinct CDR3 sequences, with roughly a quarter occurring only once. The sample consisted of blood. Receptor source: a woman in her seventies in good health.

The gene calls are TRBV27 and TRBJ1-2; perhaps TRBD1 as D (5 bases). Germline V gene sequence: CDR1 MNHEY, CDR2 SMNVEV (reference sequence). The V and J ends lost 6 bases and 2 bases respectively, with 10 bases between them. There are 13 residues in the CDR3. In DNA form, the CDR3 reads TGTGCCAGCAGACGCGACAGCAACTATGGCTACACCTTC. It yields the protein CASRRDSNYGYTF.

V is TRBV29-1 and J is TRBJ2-7; D is uncertain. Trimming took 4 bases from V and 0 from J, leaving 7 bases between them. CDR3 size: 12 residues. CDR1 is SQVTM, CDR2 ANQGSEA, per germline. The CDR3 loop reads CSVAQSSYEQYF. The CDR3 DNA is TGCAGCGTTGCCCAGAGCTCCTACGAGCAGTACTTC.

CDR3 residues: CASSFLGSYEQYF. In DNA, the CDR3 is TGTGCCAGCAGTTTTCTGGGGAGCTACGAGCAGTACTTC. The chain is built from TRBV28 and TRBJ2-7; perhaps TRBD2 as D (5 bases). Between the trimmed V and J ends, which lost 3 bases and 3 bases, there was a span of 9 bases. The germline V gene has CDR1 MDHEN and CDR2 SYDVKM. The CDR3 contains 13 residues.

The CDR3 nucleotides are TGTGCCACCTCCGGGACGGGTAATGAAAAACTGTTTTTT. As protein: CATSGTGNEKLFF. This chain connects TRBV6-5 to TRBJ1-4; a possible D gene is TRBD1 (5 bases). The CDR3 runs to 13 residues. The V gene lost 10 bases and the J gene lost 4 bases, with 13 bases spanning the gap. CDR1 and CDR2 from the germline V gene are MNHEY and SVGAGI.

V is TRBV7-9 and J is TRBJ1-2; 7 positions agree with TRBD1. J lost 8 bases, V lost 0 bases, and 12 bases had no gene match. The CDR3 covers 16 residues. The germline V gene has CDR1 SEHNR and CDR2 FQNEAQ (reference sequence). As DNA, the CDR3 is TGTGCCAGCAGCTTAGCGCTTGTCAGGACAGGAACCGGCTACACCTTC. Translation: CASSLALVRTGTGYTF.

This sequence joins TRBV20-1 and TRBJ2-5; D may be TRBD2 (7 bases). The germline gives CDR1 DFQATT, CDR2 SNEGSKA (reference sequence). This CDR3 is built from 14 residues. V dropped 1 base and J dropped 2 bases, with 11 bases sitting between them. CDR3 sequence reads: CSARVGGRQETQYF. CDR3 DNA sequence: TGCAGTGCTAGAGTCGGGGGGCGGCAAGAGACCCAGTACTTC.

Only a few counts were recorded for this clonotype. The chain links TRBV7-2 to TRBJ1-3; tentative D call: TRBD1 (6 bases). The CDR3 contains 16 residues. Germline-derived CDR1 and CDR2 are SGHTA and FQGNSA. Trimming pared 5 bases from V and 0 bases from J, leaving 14 bases between. CDR3 nucleotides: TGTGCCAGCAGCCCCCAGGGGCCTCTCTCTGGAAACACCATATATTTT. It specifies CASSPQGPLSGNTIYF.

The chain has TRBV6-1 and TRBJ2-1; D tentatively reads TRBD1 or TRBD2 (6 bases each). Trimming left V 8 bases short and J 5 bases short, with 19 bases between. The CDR3 is 15 residues long. Germline assignment: CDR1 MNHNS and CDR2 SASEGT. This CDR3 reads CASGAQGRGNNEQFF. In nucleotides, the CDR3 is TGTGCCAGCGGGGCACAGGGTCGGGGGAACAATGAGCAGTTCTTC.

A single count supports this clonotype. This chain joins TRBV6-1 and TRBJ1-2; no reliable D call. The CDR3 is 11 amino acids. Germline-derived CDR1 and CDR2 are MNHNS and SASEGT. The ends were cut back, 6 bases at V and 6 bases at J, with 8 bases in the middle. The CDR3 sequence is CASRGSHGYTF. The CDR3 coding sequence is TGTGCCAGCAGGGGCAGTCATGGCTACACCTTC.

This clonotype came up a few times. The chain uses TRBV7-2 and TRBJ2-5; a weak D match, TRBD2 (6 bases). Germline-derived CDR1 and CDR2 are SGHTA and FQGNSA. The CDR3 spans 14 residues. V was clipped by 2 bases and J by 4 bases, with 11 bases between them. In nucleotides, the CDR3 is TGTGCCAGCAGCTTAATAGCGGATCGAGAGACCCAGTACTTC. Amino acid sequence: CASSLIADRETQYF. Drawing the rest from reference TRBV7-2 and TRBJ2-5, the complete variable domain is GAGVSQSPSNKVTEKGKDVELRCDPISGHTALYWYRQSLGQGLEFLIYFQGNSAPDKSGLPSDRFSAERTGGSVSTLTIQRTQQEDSAVYLCASSLIADRETQYFGPGTRLLVL.

This chain joins TRBV5-1 and TRBJ2-7, with 8 bases that match TRBD1. CDR1 and CDR2 (germline): SGHRS, YFSETQ. With V trimmed by 4 bases and J by 2 bases, 8 bases remained unmatched. The CDR3 extends over 15 amino acids. The DNA of the CDR3 is TGCGCCAGCAGCCCACAGACAGGGGTGGCCTACGAGCAGTACTTC. Protein product: CASSPQTGVAYEQYF.

This chain joins TRBV2 and TRBJ2-3; 7 bases agree with TRBD2. CDR1 is SNHLY and CDR2 is FYNNEI in the germline V gene. With V trimmed by 7 bases and J by 5 bases, 9 bases remained unmatched. The CDR3 has 14 amino acids. The CDR3: CASKPLASQDTQYF. As DNA, the CDR3 is TGTGCCAGCAAGCCACTAGCGTCCCAAGATACGCAGTATTTT.

J is TRBJ1-5 and V is TRBV4-3; D is undetermined. This CDR3 is built from 14 residues. Deletions cut 4 bases from V and 4 bases from J, with 11 bases between. Germline-derived CDR1 and CDR2 are LGHNA and YSLEER. CDR3 amino acids: CASSPTTGNQPQHF. The CDR3 DNA reads as TGCGCCAGCAGCCCTACGACCGGAAATCAGCCCCAGCATTTT.

This clonotype was observed a handful of times. CDR3 sequence: CSAPTGGGLVSQYF. The CDR3 nucleotides read TGCAGTGCTCCCACGGGAGGGGGACTAGTGTCGCAGTATTTT. The chain joins TRBV20-1 to TRBJ2-3; 8 nucleotides align to TRBD2. CDR3 size: 14 residues. CDR1 and CDR2 from the germline V gene are DFQATT and SNEGSKA (reference sequence). Trimming cost V 5 bases and J 10 bases; bases outside gene matches: 14.

CDR3 region: CASSSASGGPFETQYF. In DNA, the CDR3 is TGTGCCAGCAGCTCGGCTAGCGGGGGGCCGTTTGAGACCCAGTACTTC. This chain uses TRBV7-2 with TRBJ2-5; 11 bases map to TRBD2. Germline CDR1 is SGHTA and CDR2 is FQGNSA. Losses at the gene ends were 4 bases for V and 5 bases for J; bases not matched to a gene: 9. The CDR3 has 16 amino acids.

This clonotype has a handful of counts. The chain couples TRBV2 to TRBJ2-5; D call uncertain. The CDR3 has 12 residues. CDR1 and CDR2 (germline): SNHLY, FYNNEI. Trimming removed 4 bases from V and 5 bases from J, with 8 bases in between. In DNA, the CDR3 is TGTGCCAGCAGTGCGTGGAGCGAGACCCAGTACTTC. Translation: CASSAWSETQYF.

The chain is built from TRBV18 and TRBJ1-1; 10 bases map to TRBD1. The germline V gene encodes CDR1 KGHSH and CDR2 LQKENI. This CDR3 spans 15 amino acids. V lost 3 bases, J lost 5 bases, and 6 bases stayed unmatched. This CDR3 reads CASSPGQGSRTEAFF. CDR3 nucleotides: TGTGCCAGCTCACCGGGACAGGGGAGTCGAACTGAAGCTTTCTTT.

The chain has TRBV5-1 and TRBJ2-3; D possibly corresponds to TRBD2 (6 bases). Germline V gene sequence: CDR1 SGHRS, CDR2 YFSETQ. With 1 base removed from V and 0 bases from J, the gap between germline ends came to 9 bases. This CDR3 has 15 residues. CDR3 DNA: TGCGCCAGCAGCTTGACTAGCCAGAGCACAGATACGCAGTATTTT. Its translation: CASSLTSQSTDTQYF.

This clonotype was recorded many times. The chain combines TRBV5-4 with TRBJ1-6, with D uncertain. V was pared by 5 bases and J by 8 bases, with 14 bases between. The CDR3 covers 14 residues. Germline V gives CDR1 SGHNT, CDR2 YYREEE (reference sequence). The CDR3 DNA is TGTGCCAGCAGTTCGAGGGTGGTTGATTCACCCCTCCACTTT. This gives the protein CASSSRVVDSPLHF.

The CDR3 spells CASSHLTGKGGLYNYGYTF. The CDR3, as DNA: TGTGCCAGCAGTCACCTAACAGGGAAGGGCGGGTTATATAACTATGGCTACACCTTC. This chain joins TRBV2 and TRBJ1-2; perhaps TRBD1 as D (6 bases). This CDR3 comprises 19 residues. The germline V gene encodes CDR1 SNHLY and CDR2 FYNNEI. V was shortened by 5 bases and J by 1 base, with 26 bases between the two germline ends.

The chain carries TRBV20-1 and TRBJ2-7; D perhaps matches TRBD1 (6 bases). Trimming pared 6 bases from V and 0 bases from J, leaving 15 bases between. From germline, CDR1 is DFQATT and CDR2 SNEGSKA (reference sequence). This CDR3 spans 14 amino acids. In DNA, the CDR3 is TGCAGTGCCGCGACAGGTATAAGCTCCTACGAGCAGTACTTC. Translating gives CSAATGISSYEQYF.

This sequence joins TRBV6-2 or TRBV6-3 and TRBJ2-5; D remains ambiguous. The closer fit of TRBJ2-7 to the DNA end suggests the J call may be wrong. The CDR3 spans 13 residues. Looked up from germline, CDR1 is MNHEY and CDR2 is SVGEGT. The CDR3 DNA reads as TGTGCCAGCAGTGGCTATACCACCTACGAGCAGTACTTC. It translates to CASSGYTTYEQYF.

The chain has TRBV5-1 and TRBJ2-5; 10 bases are shared with TRBD2. The V gene's germline CDR1 is SGHRS and CDR2 YFSETQ. The CDR3 has 16 amino acids. The junction had 15 bases not matched to a gene; V was cut back by 4 bases and J by 9 bases. The CDR3 DNA reads TGCGCCAGCAGCCCCGGACTAGCGGACTACCATGAGGCCCAGTACTTC. Translating it yields CASSPGLADYHEAQYF.

Only a few counts were recorded for this clonotype. The rearrangement joins TRBV5-1 to TRBJ2-5, with 8 bases fitting TRBD2. V trimming: 7 bases; J trimming: 1 base; junction bases outside the gene matches: 18. This CDR3 has 18 residues. From germline, CDR1 is SGHRS and CDR2 YFSETQ. CDR3 residues: CASHRGPSGRRSQETQYF. In nucleotides, the CDR3 is TGCGCCAGCCACCGGGGACCTAGCGGGCGACGATCCCAAGAGACCCAGTACTTC.

This clonotype has only a few counts. J is TRBJ1-1 and V is TRBV2; the match to TRBD1 covers 7 bases. The germline V gene encodes CDR1 SNHLY and CDR2 FYNNEI. The trim removed 5 bases at V and 5 bases at J, leaving 8 bases unmatched. The CDR3 consists of 14 residues. CDR3: CASSYDRESTEAFF. The DNA for the CDR3 is TGTGCCAGCAGTTACGACAGGGAGAGTACTGAAGCTTTCTTT.

The chain uses TRBV7-2 and TRBJ2-3; D is perhaps TRBD1 (5 bases). V lost 7 bases and J 1 base, leaving 12 bases between the germline ends. The CDR3 has 14 amino acids. Per the germline V gene, CDR1 is SGHTA and CDR2 is FQGNSA. The CDR3 sequence: CASTQQGGTDTQYF. The DNA for the CDR3 is TGTGCCAGCACGCAACAAGGGGGCACAGATACGCAGTATTTT. Full variable domain (remainder filled in from reference TRBV7-2 and TRBJ2-3): GAGVSQSPSNKVTEKGKDVELRCDPISGHTALYWYRQSLGQGLEFLIYFQGNSAPDKSGLPSDRFSAERTGGSVSTLTIQRTQQEDSAVYLCASTQQGGTDTQYFGPGTRLTVL.

The chain couples TRBV14 to TRBJ1-6; D is unresolved. Per germline, CDR1 SGHDN and CDR2 FVKESK. The CDR3 sequence is 15 residues long. V was cut by 1 base and J by 13 bases, with 17 bases left in between. In DNA form, the CDR3 reads TGTGCCAGCAGCCAAGCTAAACGTTTGGTGGCCCCCCTCCACTTT. Its protein is CASSQAKRLVAPLHF.

The chain has TRBV28 and TRBJ2-6; the D gene is possibly TRBD2 (7 bases). The CDR3 totals 16 residues. The V gene's germline CDR1 is MDHEN and CDR2 SYDVKM. V dropped 2 bases and J dropped 2 bases, with 10 bases sitting between them. This chain's CDR3 is CASSLRGGAGANVLTF. In nucleotides, the CDR3 is TGTGCCAGCAGTTTAAGGGGGGGCGCTGGGGCCAACGTCCTGACTTTC.

V and J are TRBV20-1 and TRBJ2-5; tentatively, D is TRBD2 (7 bases). Germline CDR1 reads DFQATT; CDR2 reads SNEGSKA (reference sequence). Trimming took off 5 bases at V and 3 bases at J, with 16 bases between the two ends. The CDR3 length is 14 residues. The chain's CDR3 is CSAGVGGGKETQYF. The CDR3 DNA follows: TGCAGTGCTGGAGTAGGGGGGGGGAAAGAGACCCAGTACTTC.

The rearrangement joins TRBV7-2 to TRBJ2-5; D not certain. The CDR3 totals 12 residues. Trimming cost V 6 bases and J 2 bases, with 7 bases left between them. Germline values: CDR1 SGHTA, CDR2 FQGNSA. CDR3 region: CASRRKQETQYF. CDR3 DNA sequence: TGTGCCAGCAGACGGAAACAAGAGACCCAGTACTTC.

This clonotype was recorded a few times. The chain uses TRBV4-3 and TRBJ2-1; D is uncertain. CDR1 is LGHNA and CDR2 is YSLEER in the germline V gene. Trimming pared 0 bases from V and 0 bases from J, leaving 18 bases between. The CDR3 has 19 residues. CDR3 sequence: CASSQEPLLGLSSYNEQFF. The CDR3 bases are TGCGCCAGCAGCCAAGAACCCCTTTTGGGGTTGAGCTCCTACAATGAGCAGTTCTTC.

This clonotype was picked up a small number of times. The genes are TRBV5-6 and TRBJ2-1, with 11 nucleotides matching TRBD1. This CDR3 has 17 residues. The germline V gene has CDR1 SGHDT and CDR2 YYEEEE. Trimming took 2 bases from V and 8 from J; bases not matched to a gene: 12. The CDR3 reads CASSLKRTGGAYDEQFF. The DNA of the CDR3 is TGTGCCAGCAGCTTAAAACGGACAGGGGGCGCTTACGATGAGCAGTTCTTC.